These T cell receptor beta chains were read from a single sample in a study of blood T cell repertoires in COVID-19. The repertoire was sequenced with immunoSEQ multiplex PCR; TCRdb's copy has only in-frame clones and lacks some. The table includes approximately 220,000 clones, about nine tenths detected once. Sequencing used peripheral blood. Source of these receptors: a man aged 35-49 years with acute or convalescent COVID-19. The conserved cysteine and the conserved F or W are not part of the CDR3 here. Fields, in order: J gene, V gene, clone size, CDR3 protein. Clone size is given for some rows only: seen once, a few or many times, or a class if the clone is expanded.

J: TRBJ1-2
V: TRBV27
size: few
CDR3: ASSFGQGSNYGYT

J: TRBJ2-5
V: TRBV27
size: .
CDR3: ASAASGTVETQY

J: TRBJ2-7
V: TRBV7-3
size: .
CDR3: ASSLYGQTYEQY

J: TRBJ2-1
V: TRBV10-1
size: once
CDR3: ASSTNRGAHLF

J: TRBJ2-7
V: TRBV6-5
size: .
CDR3: ASSPGTYEQY

J: TRBJ2-7
V: TRBV19
size: .
CDR3: ASSGNRGDEQY

J: TRBJ2-3
V: TRBV6-6
size: .
CDR3: ASSYSSGEADTQY

J: TRBJ2-7
V: TRBV11-2
size: once
CDR3: ASSLDSSRRGLEQY

J: TRBJ2-7
V: TRBV7-2
size: .
CDR3: ASSSSRQGSYEQY

J: TRBJ2-3
V: TRBV7-3
size: .
CDR3: ASSLGVGGPTDTQY

J: TRBJ2-2
V: TRBV3-1/TRBV3-2
size: .
CDR3: ASSIEGARGELF

J: TRBJ1-2
V: TRBV27
size: .
CDR3: ASSLMGRDYGYT

J: TRBJ2-3
V: TRBV5-4
size: many
CDR3: ASSLHSDTQY

J: TRBJ2-7
V: TRBV9
size: .
CDR3: ASSALAGGSSSYEQY

J: TRBJ1-1
V: TRBV2
size: once
CDR3: ASSDSDSTDGWFTEAF

J: TRBJ2-2
V: TRBV10-3
size: .
CDR3: AISAKDRPTGELF

J: TRBJ1-2
V: TRBV19
size: .
CDR3: ASSMIGNYGYT

J: TRBJ2-3
V: TRBV28
size: .
CDR3: ASSPQRAGDTQY

J: TRBJ2-1
V: TRBV24-1
size: .
CDR3: ATSDTGGNEQF

J: TRBJ1-2
V: TRBV30
size: .
CDR3: AWSRQGYGYT

J: TRBJ1-2
V: TRBV6-5
size: .
CDR3: ASNPRGQSYGYT

J: TRBJ2-2
V: TRBV7-3
size: few
CDR3: ASSFFSGELF

J: TRBJ2-3
V: TRBV7-8
size: .
CDR3: ASSLRRNTDTQY

J: TRBJ1-2
V: TRBV9
size: .
CDR3: ASSGTRQGTGNGYT

J: TRBJ1-2
V: TRBV7-3
size: .
CDR3: ASSRQIDYGYT

J: TRBJ1-3
V: TRBV28
size: .
CDR3: ASSLTPPSGNTIY

J: TRBJ1-2
V: TRBV11-2
size: .
CDR3: ASSLGQGDGYT

J: TRBJ1-2
V: TRBV6-5
size: .
CDR3: ASSGGPRGGYT

J: TRBJ1-2
V: TRBV24-1
size: .
CDR3: ATSEQGFIAYGYT

J: TRBJ2-5
V: TRBV3-1/TRBV3-2
size: .
CDR3: ASSPGSGGVETQY

J: TRBJ1-2
V: TRBV9
size: .
CDR3: ASSSSVSGGEYGYT

J: TRBJ2-3
V: TRBV28
size: .
CDR3: ASSVLQGDTQY

J: TRBJ1-3
V: TRBV6-5
size: .
CDR3: ASNPGQGNTIY

J: TRBJ2-2
V: TRBV6-4
size: .
CDR3: ASSDSTSGDTGELF

J: TRBJ2-7
V: TRBV5-1
size: .
CDR3: ASSLGTGAGEQY

J: TRBJ1-5
V: TRBV6-5
size: .
CDR3: ASTGVLGQPQH

J: TRBJ2-3
V: TRBV6-5
size: .
CDR3: ASTGQGAGTDTQY

J: TRBJ2-7
V: TRBV28
size: few
CDR3: ASSLPGTPINYEQY

J: TRBJ2-1
V: TRBV2
size: once
CDR3: ASSEWGPYNEQF

J: TRBJ2-1
V: TRBV3-1/TRBV3-2
size: .
CDR3: ASSPGTSGYNEQF

J: TRBJ2-3
V: TRBV18
size: .
CDR3: ASSPPSSGTDTQY

J: TRBJ1-2
V: TRBV5-4
size: .
CDR3: ATHEPYGYT

J: TRBJ2-1
V: TRBV29-1
size: .
CDR3: SVAGSRDRGDEQF

J: TRBJ2-7
V: TRBV28
size: .
CDR3: ASSLEISGYEQY

J: TRBJ2-1
V: TRBV11-2
size: .
CDR3: ASSSLLYLGGNEQF

J: TRBJ1-5
V: TRBV30
size: once
CDR3: AWAAGPEAQH